The 14 T cell receptor beta chains below all came from one sample that was sequenced in a study of identical twins. TCRdb reprocessed the 5' RACE reads with MiXCR, giving one entry per CDR3 protein. The profile shows 350,000 to 600,000 distinct CDR3 sequences, approximately 15% of them singletons. These records were also assigned to another study, of yellow fever vaccine responses in identical twins.

Sequences were obtained from CD4+ T cells sorted from blood. The receptor set was obtained from a woman in her late teens or twenties in good health.

The table lists this clonotype with a few counts. J is TRBJ2-1 and V is TRBV6-2 or TRBV6-3; 10 bases map to TRBD2. The V gene's germline CDR1 is MNHEY and CDR2 SVGEGT. Germline trimming cut 11 bases from V and 2 bases from J; bases unmatched to any gene: 15. The CDR3 totals 17 residues. CDR3 DNA: TGTGCCCCCGGGGCTAGCGGGAGAGTAACCCCCTACAATGAGCAGTTCTTC. Protein sequence: CAPGASGRVTPYNEQFF.

Ten or more counts support this clonotype. The chain uses TRBV5-1 and TRBJ2-7, with TRBD1 identical over 10 bases. The CDR3 spans 15 residues. Germline CDR1 is SGHRS and CDR2 is YFSETQ. J lost 2 bases, V lost 0 bases, and 2 bases had no gene match. As DNA, the CDR3 is TGCGCCAGCAGCTTGGGACAGGGGGCGGCCTACGAGCAGTACTTC. Protein: CASSLGQGAAYEQYF.

This chain connects TRBV10-3 to TRBJ2-7; possibly TRBD1 for D (5 bases). Germline loops: CDR1 ENHRY, CDR2 SYGVKD. CDR3 length equals 13 residues. The ends were cut back, 8 bases at V and 2 bases at J, with 13 bases in the middle. CDR3 loop: CAIGVQAAYEQYF. CDR3 coding DNA: TGTGCCATCGGGGTACAGGCCGCCTACGAGCAGTACTTC.

This clonotype was seen ten or more times. J is TRBJ2-1 and V is TRBV9; 10 nucleotides align to TRBD2. The V gene end was trimmed by 3 bases and the J gene end by 9 bases; junction bases not matched to a gene: 6. Per germline, CDR1 SGDLS and CDR2 YYNGEE. CDR3 length: 14 amino acids. CDR3 sequence reads: CASSAGLAETEQFF. In DNA form, the CDR3 reads TGTGCCAGCAGCGCCGGACTAGCGGAGACTGAGCAGTTCTTC.

This clonotype was counted a few times. V is TRBV7-6 and J is TRBJ2-3, with TRBD2 identical over 8 bases. V was clipped by 1 base and J by 3 bases; unmatched bases: 6. Germline-derived CDR1 and CDR2 are SGHVS and FNYEAQ. The CDR3 extends over 16 amino acids. In nucleotides, the CDR3 is TGTGCCAGCAGCTTAGGGGGTAGCGGGGTTACAGATACGCAGTATTTT. This codes for CASSLGGSGVTDTQYF.

The chain employs TRBV5-1 and TRBJ2-1; D perhaps matches TRBD2 (6 bases). This CDR3 is 13 amino acids long. Trimming removed 5 bases from V and 7 bases from J, with 13 bases in between. The germline V gene has CDR1 SGHRS and CDR2 YFSETQ. The CDR3 DNA follows: TGCGCCAGCAGTCGGGGGAGCGGTAATGAGCAGTTCTTC. Its protein is CASSRGSGNEQFF.

A few counts support this clonotype. This chain uses TRBV11-2 with TRBJ2-7, with unresolved D. The CDR3 runs 14 residues. V lost 1 base and J 2 bases, leaving 9 bases between the germline ends. CDR1 is SGHAT and CDR2 is FQNNGV in the germline V gene. This chain's CDR3 is CASSLAATTYEQYF. The DNA of the CDR3 is TGTGCCAGCAGCTTAGCGGCAACAACCTACGAGCAGTACTTC.

The chain recombines TRBV5-1 with TRBJ1-6, with D unclear. This CDR3 contains 16 residues. V shed 0 bases and J shed 7 bases, with 14 bases lying between them. Germline V gene data show CDR1 as SGHRS and CDR2 as YFSETQ. The CDR3 is CASSLVGPRRNSPLHF. The DNA for the CDR3 is TGCGCCAGCAGCTTGGTAGGACCGAGAAGGAATTCACCCCTCCACTTT. The full variable domain, in which reference TRBV5-1 and TRBJ1-6 provide the parts outside the CDR3, is KAGVTQTPRYLIKTRGQQVTLSCSPISGHRSVSWYQQTPGQGLQFLFEYFSETQRNKGNFPGRFSGRQFSNSRSEMNVSTLELGDSALYLCASSLVGPRRNSPLHFGNGTRLTVT.

The V call is TRBV5-6, the J call TRBJ2-3; D call uncertain. The CDR3 runs to 17 residues. Trimming took 2 bases from V and 0 from J, leaving 16 bases between them. Per the germline V gene, CDR1 is SGHDT and CDR2 is YYEEEE. In DNA, the CDR3 is TGTGCCAGCAGCTTTTTCGAACCTAAACCTAGCACAGATACGCAGTATTTT. This gives the protein CASSFFEPKPSTDTQYF.

This chain uses TRBV20-1 with TRBJ2-7, with TRBD2 as a possible D gene (7 bases). Trimming took 2 bases from V and 4 from J, leaving 15 bases between them. CDR3 length equals 14 residues. Germline-derived CDR1 and CDR2 are DFQATT and SNEGSKA (reference sequence). The CDR3: CSARWARGAYEQYF. CDR3 sequence (DNA): TGCAGTGCTAGATGGGCCCGGGGGGCGTACGAGCAGTACTTC.

The chain joins TRBV7-6 to TRBJ2-4; 8 nucleotides agree with TRBD2. V lost 2 bases to trimming and J lost 1 base; unmatched junction nucleotides: 22. The CDR3 runs 22 residues. Germline CDR1 and CDR2: SGHVS and FNYEAQ. This CDR3 reads CASSLSPRGSGDRLGAKNIQYF. As DNA, the CDR3 is TGTGCCAGCAGCTTATCCCCGAGGGGTAGCGGGGACCGACTGGGGGCCAAAAACATTCAGTACTTC.

This chain uses TRBV7-2 with TRBJ2-2, with 10 bases matching TRBD1. The CDR3 loop spans 16 amino acids. After removal of 5 bases from V and 5 bases from J, the junction contained 8 bases not matched to a gene. Per the germline V gene, CDR1 is SGHTA and CDR2 is FQGNSA. The CDR3 coding sequence is TGTGCCAGCAGCCAGACAGGGGGCGCGGGGACCGGGGAGCTGTTTTTT. Translation gives CASSQTGGAGTGELFF.

In nucleotides, the CDR3 is TGCAGTGCTAGTCCTCTGGCGGGGTACGAGCAGTACTTC. It translates to CSASPLAGYEQYF. This sequence joins TRBV20-1 and TRBJ2-7; D is perhaps TRBD2 (6 bases). The CDR3 spans 13 residues. CDR1 is DFQATT, CDR2 SNEGSKA, per germline (reference sequence). V was trimmed by 3 bases and J by 4 bases, leaving 13 bases between them.

This chain uses TRBV7-6 with TRBJ2-1, with 10 bases identical to TRBD2. Germline CDR1 is SGHVS and CDR2 is FNYEAQ. Trimming removed 2 bases from V and 5 bases from J; junction bases left unmatched: 9. This CDR3 is 17 amino acids long. The CDR3 sequence: CASSLIPLAGSHNEQFF. Here the CDR3 DNA reads TGTGCCAGCAGCTTAATCCCACTAGCGGGAAGCCACAATGAGCAGTTCTTC.